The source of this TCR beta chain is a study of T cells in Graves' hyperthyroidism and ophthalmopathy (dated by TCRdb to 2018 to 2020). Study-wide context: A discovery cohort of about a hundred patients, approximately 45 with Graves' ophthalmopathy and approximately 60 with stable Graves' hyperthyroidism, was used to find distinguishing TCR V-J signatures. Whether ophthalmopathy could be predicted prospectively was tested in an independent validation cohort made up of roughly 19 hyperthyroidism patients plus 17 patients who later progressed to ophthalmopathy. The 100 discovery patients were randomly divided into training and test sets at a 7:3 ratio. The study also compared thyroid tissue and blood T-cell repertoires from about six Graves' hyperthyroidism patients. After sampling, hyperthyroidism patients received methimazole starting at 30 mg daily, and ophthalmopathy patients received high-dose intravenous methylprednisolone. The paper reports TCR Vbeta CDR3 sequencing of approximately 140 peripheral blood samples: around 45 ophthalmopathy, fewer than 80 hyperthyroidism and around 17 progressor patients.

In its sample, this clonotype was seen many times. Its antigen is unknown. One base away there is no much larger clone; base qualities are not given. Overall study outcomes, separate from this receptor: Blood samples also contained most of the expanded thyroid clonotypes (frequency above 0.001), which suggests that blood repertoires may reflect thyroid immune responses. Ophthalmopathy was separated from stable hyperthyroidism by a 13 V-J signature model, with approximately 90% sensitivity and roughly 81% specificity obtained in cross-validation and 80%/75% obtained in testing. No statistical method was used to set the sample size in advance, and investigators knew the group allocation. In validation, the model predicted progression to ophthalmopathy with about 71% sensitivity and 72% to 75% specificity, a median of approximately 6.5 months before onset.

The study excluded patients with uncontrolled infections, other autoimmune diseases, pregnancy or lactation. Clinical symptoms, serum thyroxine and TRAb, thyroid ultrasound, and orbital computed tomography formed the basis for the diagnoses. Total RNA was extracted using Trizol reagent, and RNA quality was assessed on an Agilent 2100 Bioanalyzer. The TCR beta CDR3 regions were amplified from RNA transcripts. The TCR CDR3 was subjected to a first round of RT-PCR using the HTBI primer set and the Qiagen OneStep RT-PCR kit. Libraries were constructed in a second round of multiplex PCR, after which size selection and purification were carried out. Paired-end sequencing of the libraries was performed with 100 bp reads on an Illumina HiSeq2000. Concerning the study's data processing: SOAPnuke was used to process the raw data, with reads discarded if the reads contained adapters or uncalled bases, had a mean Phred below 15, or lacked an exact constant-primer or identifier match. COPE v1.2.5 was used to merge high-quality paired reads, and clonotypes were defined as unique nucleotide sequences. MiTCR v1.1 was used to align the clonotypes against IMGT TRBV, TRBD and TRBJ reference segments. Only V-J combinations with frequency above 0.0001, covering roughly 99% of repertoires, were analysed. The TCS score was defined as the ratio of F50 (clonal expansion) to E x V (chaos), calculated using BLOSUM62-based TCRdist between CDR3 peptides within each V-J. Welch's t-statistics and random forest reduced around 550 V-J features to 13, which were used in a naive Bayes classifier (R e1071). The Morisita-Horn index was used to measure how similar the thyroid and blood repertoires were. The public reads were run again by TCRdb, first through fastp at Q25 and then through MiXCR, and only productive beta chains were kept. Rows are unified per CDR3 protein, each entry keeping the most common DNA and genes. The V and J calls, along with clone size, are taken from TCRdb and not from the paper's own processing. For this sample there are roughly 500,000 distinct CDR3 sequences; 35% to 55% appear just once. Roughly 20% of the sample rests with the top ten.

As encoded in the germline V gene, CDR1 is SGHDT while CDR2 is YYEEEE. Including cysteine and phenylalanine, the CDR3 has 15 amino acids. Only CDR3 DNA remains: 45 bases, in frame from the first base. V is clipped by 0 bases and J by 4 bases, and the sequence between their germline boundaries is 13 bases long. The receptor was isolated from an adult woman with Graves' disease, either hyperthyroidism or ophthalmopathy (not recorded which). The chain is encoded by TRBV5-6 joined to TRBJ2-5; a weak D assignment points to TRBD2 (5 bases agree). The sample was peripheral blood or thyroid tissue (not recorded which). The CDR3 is CASSLVAGGRETQYF. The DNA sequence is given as TGTGCCAGCAGCTTGGTGGCAGGCGGGCGAGAGACCCAGTACTTC.